This T cell receptor (beta chain) was captured by sequencing in a study of identical twins. Study-level findings and limits: Out-of-frame alpha sequences shared by twins were enriched for low generation probability. Weaker excess twin sharing was seen among beta out-of-frame sequences.

Comment on this clonotype: Its antigen is undetermined.

TCRdb reprocessed the 5' RACE reads with MiXCR, giving one entry per CDR3 protein. The sample lists about 1.7 million distinct CDR3 sequences, about 32% seen once, with roughly 0.3% in the top ten. Germline loops: CDR1 LNHNV, CDR2 YYDKDF (reference sequence). The CDR3 is 15 amino acids. V lost 5 bases, J lost 4 bases, and 8 bases stayed unmatched. The V gene is TRBV15, the J gene TRBJ2-7, with 10 positions matching TRBD2. Material for sequencing was cord blood. The source is a newborn girl in good health. Here the CDR3 DNA reads TGTGCCACCAGCGCAAGCGGGAGGGCCTTGTACGAGCAGTACTTC. Translated, it gives CATSASGRALYEQYF.